The next 28 T cell receptor beta chains were all read from a single sample in a study of OX40 agonist ivuxolimab in advanced cancers. Assay used: immunoSEQ multiplex PCR; TCRdb lists only in-frame clones, some missing. Altogether under 110,000 clones are present, about nine tenths being singletons, with the ten largest covering 0.48%. The sequenced sample was CD4+ or CD8+ T cells sorted from blood, obtained in a trial of the OX40 agonist ivuxolimab. The origin of the receptors is an adult with an advanced solid tumor such as melanoma, head and neck, liver or kidney cancer.

The chain combines TRBV6-5 with TRBJ2-7, with D perhaps given as TRBD1 or TRBD2 (6 bases each). This CDR3 spans 15 amino acids. Germline V lookup: CDR1 MNHEY, CDR2 SVGAGI. With 5 bases removed from V and 1 base from J, the gap between germline ends came to 15 bases. This chain's CDR3 is CASSTGASGSYEQYF. In DNA form, the CDR3 reads TGTGCCAGCAGTACGGGGGCCTCTGGTTCCTACGAGCAGTACTTC.

This clone was observed once. The chain uses TRBV18 and TRBJ1-5, with TRBD1 identical over 10 bases. This CDR3 comprises 15 residues. Germline loops: CDR1 KGHSH, CDR2 LQKENI. V lost 0 bases to trimming and J lost 7 bases; unmatched junction nucleotides: 3. Here the CDR3 reads CASSPPGQGSQPQHF. CDR3 sequence (DNA): TGTGCCAGCTCACCACCGGGACAGGGGTCGCAGCCCCAGCATTTT.

The chain uses TRBV18 and TRBJ1-1, with D perhaps TRBD1 (5 bases). V gave up 5 bases and J gave up 6 bases, with 28 bases separating them. Germline values: CDR1 KGHSH, CDR2 LQKENI. The CDR3 is made up of 18 amino acids. CDR3 in DNA: TGTGCCAGCTCATCCAACCCGTTAACCGGGACTGTGGTCGCTGAAGCTTTCTTT. Protein product: CASSSNPLTGTVVAEAFF.

This sequence joins TRBV28 and TRBJ2-6, with TRBD1 identical over 9 bases. The CDR3 runs to 17 residues. Germline-derived CDR1 and CDR2 are MDHEN and SYDVKM. Trimming at V came to 5 bases and at J to 3 bases, leaving 8 bases not matched to a gene. In DNA form, the CDR3 reads TGTGCCAGCAGTGACAGGGGGTCCTCCTTTGGGGCCAACGTCCTGACTTTC. Its translation: CASSDRGSSFGANVLTF.

V is TRBV4-3 and J is TRBJ1-2; D might be TRBD1 (5 bases). Germline lookup yields CDR1 LGHNA and CDR2 YSLEER. V lost 0 bases and J 2 bases, leaving 7 bases between the germline ends. There are 14 residues in the CDR3. Here the CDR3 reads CASSQDQGNYGYTF. In DNA form, the CDR3 reads TGCGCCAGCAGCCAAGATCAGGGCAACTATGGCTACACCTTC.

The gene calls are TRBV18 and TRBJ2-5, with 7 bases that match TRBD2. Germline lookup yields CDR1 KGHSH and CDR2 LQKENI. Trimming removed 1 base from V and 1 base from J; junction bases left unmatched: 9. The CDR3 length is 17 residues. The DNA for the CDR3 is TGTGCCAGCTCACCACAGGGAGCTAGCGGATCCCAAGAGACCCAGTACTTC. As protein: CASSPQGASGSQETQYF.

The CDR3 nucleotides read TGTGCCAGCAGCGTAGCTGGGACAGGGGTCGAAAAACTGTTTTTT. Translation: CASSVAGTGVEKLFF. This chain uses TRBV9 with TRBJ1-4, with 10 bases fitting TRBD1. CDR1 is SGDLS, CDR2 YYNGEE, per germline. J was trimmed by 8 bases and V by 0 bases; bases with no gene match: 4. The CDR3 is 15 amino acids.

The CDR3 is CASGLGEGLTQYF. As DNA, the CDR3 is TGTGCTAGTGGTTTGGGGGAAGGGTTAACACAGTATTTT. The chain carries TRBV12-5 and TRBJ2-3; D uncertain. Germline V gene data show CDR1 as LGHNT and CDR2 as FRNRAP. This CDR3 comprises 13 residues. Trimming stripped 1 base from V and 12 bases from J, with 14 bases between.

The chain uses TRBV4-1 and TRBJ1-1; the match to TRBD1 covers 11 bases. The CDR3 extends over 15 amino acids. Germline CDR1 MGHRA, CDR2 YSYEKL. V lost 4 bases to trimming and J lost 7 bases; unmatched junction nucleotides: 8. CDR3 residues: CASSPTGQGANEAFF. The CDR3 DNA sequence: TGCGCCAGCAGCCCGACCGGACAGGGGGCAAATGAAGCTTTCTTT.

The chain is built from TRBV10-3 and TRBJ2-3; TRBD2 matches 13 bases. Trimming at V came to 10 bases and at J to 6 bases, leaving 7 bases not matched to a gene. Germline V gene sequence: CDR1 ENHRY, CDR2 SYGVKD. CDR3 size: 14 residues. CDR3 nucleotides: TGTGCCACAACTAGCGGGGGGGCCTCGGATACGCAGTATTTT. As protein: CATTSGGASDTQYF.

The chain has TRBV2 and TRBJ2-2; 7 nucleotides align to TRBD1. Germline V gene data show CDR1 as SNHLY and CDR2 as FYNNEI. The CDR3 has 18 residues. V lost 6 bases, J lost 4 bases, and 17 bases stayed unmatched. CDR3 sequence (DNA): TGTGCCAGCAGAAACAGGGGAAGGGGGTTGGAATCCACCGGGGAGCTGTTTTTT. It yields the protein CASRNRGRGLESTGELFF. Using reference TRBV2 and TRBJ2-2 for the parts outside the CDR3, the full variable domain is EPEVTQTPSHQVTQMGQEVILRCVPISNHLYFYWYRQILGQKVEFLVSFYNNEISEKSEIFDDQFSVERPDGSNFTLKIRSTKLEDSAMYFCASRNRGRGLESTGELFFGEGSRLTVL.

The chain combines TRBV5-1 with TRBJ2-7, with 7 positions matching TRBD1. J lost 1 base, V lost 0 bases, and 13 bases had no gene match. The CDR3 is made up of 18 amino acids. Germline CDR1 is SGHRS and CDR2 is YFSETQ. CDR3 in amino acids: CASSLGQGGGPMSYEQYF. The DNA of the CDR3 is TGCGCCAGCAGCTTGGGACAGGGTGGAGGCCCCATGTCCTACGAGCAGTACTTC. Supplemented by reference TRBV5-1 and TRBJ2-7, the full variable domain reads KAGVTQTPRYLIKTRGQQVTLSCSPISGHRSVSWYQQTPGQGLQFLFEYFSETQRNKGNFPGRFSGRQFSNSRSEMNVSTLELGDSALYLCASSLGQGGGPMSYEQYFGPGTRLTVT.

This sequence joins TRBV7-9 and TRBJ1-3; a possible D gene is TRBD1 (5 bases). The V and J ends lost 5 bases and 3 bases respectively, with 14 bases between them. Germline values: CDR1 SEHNR, CDR2 FQNEAQ (reference sequence). The CDR3 loop spans 15 amino acids. The CDR3 region has the DNA TGTGCCAGCAGCCGACAGTCGGCTAATGGAAACACCATATATTTT. This encodes CASSRQSANGNTIYF. Variable domain in full (rest from reference TRBV7-9 and TRBJ1-3): DTGVSQNPRHKITKRGQNVTFRCDPISEHNRLYWYRQTLGQGPEFLTYFQNEAQLEKSRLLSDRFSAERPKGSFSTLEIQRTEQGDSAMYLCASSRQSANGNTIYFGEGSWLTVV.

V is TRBV10-1 and J is TRBJ2-7, with 9 bases that match TRBD1. The CDR3 runs to 14 residues. Trimming removed 7 bases from V and 6 bases from J; junction bases left unmatched: 10. CDR1 and CDR2 (germline): WNHNN, SYGVQD (reference sequence). The CDR3 region is CASNAGQGIGEQYF. The CDR3 DNA sequence: TGCGCCAGCAACGCGGGACAGGGAATCGGCGAGCAGTACTTC.

The V call is TRBV10-1, the J call TRBJ2-3; TRBD1 matches 7 bases. The germline CDR1 and CDR2 sequences are WNHNN and SYGVQD (reference sequence). The junction had 3 bases not matched to a gene; V was cut back by 3 bases and J by 0 bases. The CDR3 contains 15 residues. CDR3 sequence (DNA): TGCGCCAGCAGTGATTTGACAGGGAGCACAGATACGCAGTATTTT. This sequence encodes CASSDLTGSTDTQYF.

The chain employs TRBV7-9 and TRBJ1-2; no firm D call. The V end lost 4 bases, the J end lost 9 bases, and 12 bases lay between the germline ends. The germline gives CDR1 SEHNR, CDR2 FQNEAQ (reference sequence). This CDR3 comprises 12 residues. The CDR3 region is CASSSETLSYTF. CDR3 DNA: TGTGCCAGCAGCTCGGAGACCTTAAGCTACACCTTC.

The rearrangement links TRBV7-2 to TRBJ2-7; 7 bases map to TRBD2. Trimming took 5 bases from V and 4 from J; bases not matched to a gene: 11. Germline loops: CDR1 SGHTA, CDR2 FQGNSA. CDR3 length: 15 residues. The CDR3 sequence is CASSPWEGQPYEQYF. The DNA for the CDR3 is TGTGCCAGCAGCCCGTGGGAGGGCCAACCGTACGAGCAGTACTTC.

The table lists this clone with a count of one. This sequence joins TRBV27 and TRBJ2-5; TRBD1 is a possible D gene (5 bases). The J call may be in error: the DNA end matches TRBJ2-7 better. Germline V lookup: CDR1 MNHEY, CDR2 SMNVEV (reference sequence). CDR3 size: 15 residues. CDR3 loop: CASKDRPQHPYEQYF. DNA of the CDR3: TGTGCCAGCAAAGACAGACCGCAGCACCCCTACGAGCAGTACTTC.

The rearrangement joins TRBV18 to TRBJ2-1; no clear D gene. The CDR3 contains 14 residues. Trimming removed 0 bases from V and 8 bases from J, with 11 bases in between. CDR1 is KGHSH, CDR2 LQKENI, per germline. In nucleotides, the CDR3 is TGTGCCAGCTCACCACCGCAGGTGGGCCATGAGCAGTTCTTC. Protein: CASSPPQVGHEQFF.

This CDR3 is CASSIARQGGDTQYF. The CDR3 coding sequence is TGCGCCAGCAGCATCGCTCGACAGGGGGGAGATACGCAGTATTTT. The rearrangement links TRBV5-1 to TRBJ2-3; 9 bases map to TRBD1. V shed 4 bases, J shed 5 bases, and the junction held 8 bases outside the gene matches. CDR1 is SGHRS, CDR2 YFSETQ, per germline. The CDR3 sequence is 15 residues long.

V usage is TRBV6-6 and J usage is TRBJ2-4; D may correspond to TRBD1 or TRBD2 (5 bases each). In germline, CDR1 is MNHNY, CDR2 SVGAGI (reference sequence). Deletions cut 6 bases from V and 2 bases from J, with 8 bases between. There are 13 residues in the CDR3. The CDR3 here is CASSGATKNIQYF. The CDR3 nucleotides read TGTGCCAGCAGCGGGGCGACCAAAAACATTCAGTACTTC.

This clone turned up a few times. This rearrangement joins TRBV29-1 to TRBJ2-3; TRBD1 aligns across 9 bases. Germline values: CDR1 SQVTM, CDR2 ANQGSEA. After removal of 5 bases from V and 3 bases from J, the junction contained 6 bases not matched to a gene. The CDR3 extends over 14 amino acids. CDR3 sequence (DNA): TGCAGCGTTCAAAGAGGGACAGGGACAGATACGCAGTATTTT. It translates to CSVQRGTGTDTQYF.

This clone came up once. The chain employs TRBV28 and TRBJ1-1; unclear D gene. Germline V gene lookup returns CDR1 MDHEN and CDR2 SYDVKM. The V end lost 3 bases, the J end lost 3 bases, and 2 bases lay between the germline ends. The CDR3 has 11 amino acids. The CDR3 is CASSFDTEAFF. CDR3 coding DNA: TGTGCCAGCAGTTTCGACACTGAAGCTTTCTTT.

The rearrangement links TRBV5-1 to TRBJ2-6; no clear D gene. Germline V CDR1 and CDR2: SGHRS, YFSETQ. V dropped 4 bases and J dropped 0 bases, with 11 bases sitting between them. The CDR3 is 16 residues long. This CDR3 reads CASSDSRHSGANVLTF. The CDR3 nucleotides read TGCGCCAGCAGCGACTCCCGCCACTCTGGGGCCAACGTCCTGACTTTC.

The chain combines TRBV27 with TRBJ2-7, with D unresolved. Germline CDR1 is MNHEY and CDR2 is SMNVEV (reference sequence). The CDR3 consists of 17 residues. Trimming stripped 8 bases from V and 4 bases from J, with 27 bases between. The CDR3 here is CASGLGRKYTIFYEQYF. CDR3 nucleotide sequence: TGTGCCAGCGGGTTAGGACGTAAGTATACGATATTTTACGAGCAGTACTTC.

The gene calls are TRBV5-1 and TRBJ2-3; TRBD2 agrees at 11 bases. The germline V gene encodes CDR1 SGHRS and CDR2 YFSETQ. V shed 3 bases, J shed 1 base, and the junction held 7 bases outside the gene matches. The CDR3 totals 17 residues. CDR3 nucleotide sequence: TGCGCCAGCAGCTCGAGACTAGCGGGGCCCCGCACAGATACGCAGTATTTT. Translation gives CASSSRLAGPRTDTQYF.

The chain links TRBV6-6 to TRBJ2-1; unclear D gene. Germline CDR1 MNHNY, CDR2 SVGAGI (reference sequence). V lost 8 bases and J lost 0, with 8 bases in between. This CDR3 is 13 amino acids long. The CDR3 here is CASALYSYNEQFF. The CDR3 DNA is TGTGCCAGCGCCCTGTACTCCTACAATGAGCAGTTCTTC.

The V gene is TRBV5-6, the J gene TRBJ1-4; 8 nucleotides match TRBD1. The trim removed 1 base at V and 10 bases at J, leaving 9 bases unmatched. From germline, CDR1 is SGHDT and CDR2 YYEEEE. This CDR3 comprises 15 residues. The CDR3 sequence: CASSLLGLQGGKLFF. The CDR3 DNA reads TGTGCCAGCAGCTTGTTGGGCCTACAGGGGGGAAAACTGTTTTTT.